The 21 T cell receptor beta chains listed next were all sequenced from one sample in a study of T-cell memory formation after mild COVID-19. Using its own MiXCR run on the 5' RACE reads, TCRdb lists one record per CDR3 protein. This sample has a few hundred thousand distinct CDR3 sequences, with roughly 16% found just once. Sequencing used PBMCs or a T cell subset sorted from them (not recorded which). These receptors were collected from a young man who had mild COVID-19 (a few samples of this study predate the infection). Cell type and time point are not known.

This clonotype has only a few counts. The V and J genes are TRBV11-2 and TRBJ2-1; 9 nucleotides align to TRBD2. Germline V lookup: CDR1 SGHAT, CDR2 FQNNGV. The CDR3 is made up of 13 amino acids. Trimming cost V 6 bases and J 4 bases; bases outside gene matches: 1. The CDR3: CASRRGGYNEQFF. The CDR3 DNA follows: TGTGCCAGCAGGCGGGGGGGGTACAATGAGCAGTTCTTC.

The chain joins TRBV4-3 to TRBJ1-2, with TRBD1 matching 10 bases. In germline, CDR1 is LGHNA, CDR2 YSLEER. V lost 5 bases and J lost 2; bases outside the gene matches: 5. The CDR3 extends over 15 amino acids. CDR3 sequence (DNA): TGCGCCAGCAGCACAGGGGGACAGGGGAACTATGGCTACACCTTC. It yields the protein CASSTGGQGNYGYTF.

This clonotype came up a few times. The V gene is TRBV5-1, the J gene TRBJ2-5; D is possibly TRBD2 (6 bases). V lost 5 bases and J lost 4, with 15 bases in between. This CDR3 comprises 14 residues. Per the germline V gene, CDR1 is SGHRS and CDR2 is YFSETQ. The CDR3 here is CASSFLATGETQYF. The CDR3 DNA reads TGCGCCAGCAGTTTTCTAGCGACTGGAGAGACCCAGTACTTC.

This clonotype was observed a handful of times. The CDR3 sequence: CASSTDWEETQYF. The CDR3 DNA sequence: TGTGCCAGCAGTACAGATTGGGAAGAGACCCAGTACTTC. J is TRBJ2-5 and V is TRBV5-5; D remains unclear. Between the trimmed V and J ends, which lost 5 bases and 3 bases, there was a span of 11 bases. Germline assignment: CDR1 SGHKS and CDR2 YYEKEE (reference sequence). The CDR3 contains 13 residues.

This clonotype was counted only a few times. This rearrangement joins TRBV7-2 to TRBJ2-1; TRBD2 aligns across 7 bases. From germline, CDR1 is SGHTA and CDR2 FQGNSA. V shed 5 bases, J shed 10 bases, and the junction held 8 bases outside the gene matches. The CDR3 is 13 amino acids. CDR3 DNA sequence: TGTGCCAGCAGCCTGTGGATTAGCGGGGAGCAGTTCTTC. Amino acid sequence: CASSLWISGEQFF.

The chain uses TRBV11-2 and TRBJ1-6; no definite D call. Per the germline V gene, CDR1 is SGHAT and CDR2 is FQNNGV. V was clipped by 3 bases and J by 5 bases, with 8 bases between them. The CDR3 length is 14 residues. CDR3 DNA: TGTGCCAGCAGCTTTAGGCGAGATAATTCACCCCTCCACTTT. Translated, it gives CASSFRRDNSPLHF.

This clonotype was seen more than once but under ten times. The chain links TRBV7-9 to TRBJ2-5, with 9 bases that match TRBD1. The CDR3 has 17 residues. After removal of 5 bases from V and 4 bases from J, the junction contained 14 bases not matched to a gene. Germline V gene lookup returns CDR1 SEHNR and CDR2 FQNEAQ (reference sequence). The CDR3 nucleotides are TGTGCCAGCAGCAGAAGTTGGGGAGGACAGGGGTTAGAGACCCAGTACTTC. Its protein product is CASSRSWGGQGLETQYF.

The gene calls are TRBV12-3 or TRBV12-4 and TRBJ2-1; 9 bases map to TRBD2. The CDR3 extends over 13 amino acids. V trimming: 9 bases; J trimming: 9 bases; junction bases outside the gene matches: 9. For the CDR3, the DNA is TGTGCCAGTAACTACGTTAGCGGGAGTGAGCAGTTCTTC. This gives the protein CASNYVSGSEQFF.

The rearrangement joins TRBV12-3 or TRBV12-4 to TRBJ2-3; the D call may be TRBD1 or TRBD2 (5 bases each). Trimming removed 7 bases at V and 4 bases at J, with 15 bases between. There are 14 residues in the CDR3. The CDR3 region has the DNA TGTGCCAGCACTCCCGGGGCGAACGCAGATACGCAGTATTTT. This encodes CASTPGANADTQYF.

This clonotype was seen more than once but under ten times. The CDR3 DNA sequence: TGTGCCAGCAGTTGGATCGGAGATGAGCAGTTCTTC. It translates to CASSWIGDEQFF. V usage is TRBV12-3 or TRBV12-4 and J usage is TRBJ2-1; no reliable D call. The CDR3 spans 12 residues. The V gene lost 4 bases and the J gene lost 8 bases, with 9 bases spanning the gap.

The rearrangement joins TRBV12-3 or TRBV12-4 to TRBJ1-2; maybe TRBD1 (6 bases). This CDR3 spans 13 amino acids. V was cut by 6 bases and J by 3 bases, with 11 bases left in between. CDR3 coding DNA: TGTGCCAGCAGCAGTACAGGGCACTATGGCTACACCTTC. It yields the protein CASSSTGHYGYTF.

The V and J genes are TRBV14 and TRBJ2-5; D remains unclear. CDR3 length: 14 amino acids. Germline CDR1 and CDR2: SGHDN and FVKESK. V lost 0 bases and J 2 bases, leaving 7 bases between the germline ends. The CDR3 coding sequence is TGTGCCAGCAGCCAAGACGCATATCAAGAGACCCAGTACTTC. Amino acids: CASSQDAYQETQYF.

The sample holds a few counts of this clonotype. In DNA form, the CDR3 reads TGTGCCAGCAGCCAAGGGACTAGTCCACACCACAATGAGCAGTTCTTC. Amino acids: CASSQGTSPHHNEQFF. The V call is TRBV7-9, the J call TRBJ2-1; 8 bases match TRBD2. The length of the CDR3 is 16 residues. Trimming cost V 5 bases and J 5 bases; bases outside gene matches: 11. Germline V gene sequence: CDR1 SEHNR, CDR2 FQNEAQ (reference sequence).

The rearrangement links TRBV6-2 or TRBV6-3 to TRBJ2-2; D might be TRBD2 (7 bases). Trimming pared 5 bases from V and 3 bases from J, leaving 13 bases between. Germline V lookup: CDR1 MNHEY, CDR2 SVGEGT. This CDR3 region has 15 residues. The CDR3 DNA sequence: TGTGCCAGCAGTAGGGCGCGGGGGCACACCGGGGAGCTGTTTTTT. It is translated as CASSRARGHTGELFF.

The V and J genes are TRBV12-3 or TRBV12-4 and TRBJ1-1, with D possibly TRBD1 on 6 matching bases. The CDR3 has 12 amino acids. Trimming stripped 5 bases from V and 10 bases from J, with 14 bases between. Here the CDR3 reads CASSVTGRGAFF. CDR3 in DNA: TGTGCCAGCAGTGTGACAGGCCGGGGAGCTTTCTTT.

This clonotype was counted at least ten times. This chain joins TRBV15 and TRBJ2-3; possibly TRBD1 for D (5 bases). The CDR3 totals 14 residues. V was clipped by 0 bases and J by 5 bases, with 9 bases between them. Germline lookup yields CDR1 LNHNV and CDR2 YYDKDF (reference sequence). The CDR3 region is CATSRDRAKDTQYF. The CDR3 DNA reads TGTGCCACCAGCAGAGACAGGGCGAAAGATACGCAGTATTTT. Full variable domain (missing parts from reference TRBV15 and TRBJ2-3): DAMVIQNPRYQVTQFGKPVTLSCSQTLNHNVMYWYQQKSSQAPKLLFHYYDKDFNNEADTPDNFQSRRPNTSFCFLDIRSPGLGDTAMYLCATSRDRAKDTQYFGPGTRLTVL.

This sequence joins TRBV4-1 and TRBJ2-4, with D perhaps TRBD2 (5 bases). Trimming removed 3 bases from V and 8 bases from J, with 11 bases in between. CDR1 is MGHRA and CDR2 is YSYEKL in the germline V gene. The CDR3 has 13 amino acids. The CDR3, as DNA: TGCGCCAGCAGCCATTCAGAGGGTGACATTCAGTACTTC. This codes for CASSHSEGDIQYF.

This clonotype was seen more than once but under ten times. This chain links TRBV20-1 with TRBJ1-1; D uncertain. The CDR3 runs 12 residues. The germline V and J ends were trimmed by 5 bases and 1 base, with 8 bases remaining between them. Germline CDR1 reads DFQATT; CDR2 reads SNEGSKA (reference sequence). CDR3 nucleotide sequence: TGCAGTGCTCACCGGGGGAACACTGAAGCTTTCTTT. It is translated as CSAHRGNTEAFF.

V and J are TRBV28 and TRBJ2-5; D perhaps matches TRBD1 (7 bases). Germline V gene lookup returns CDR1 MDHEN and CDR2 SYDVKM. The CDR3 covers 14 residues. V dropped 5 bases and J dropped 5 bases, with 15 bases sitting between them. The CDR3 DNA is TGTGCCAGCAGTCTCAGGGGGAGCGGGGAGACCCAGTACTTC. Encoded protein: CASSLRGSGETQYF.

CDR3 amino acids: CASSYAVAYEQYV. In nucleotides, the CDR3 is TGTGCCAGCAGTTACGCCGTGGCCTACGAGCAGTACGTC. The chain recombines TRBV6-2 or TRBV6-3 with TRBJ2-7, with unresolved D. V was clipped by 2 bases and J by 2 bases, with 7 bases between them. This CDR3 region has 13 residues. Germline V gene lookup returns CDR1 MNHEY and CDR2 SVGEGT.

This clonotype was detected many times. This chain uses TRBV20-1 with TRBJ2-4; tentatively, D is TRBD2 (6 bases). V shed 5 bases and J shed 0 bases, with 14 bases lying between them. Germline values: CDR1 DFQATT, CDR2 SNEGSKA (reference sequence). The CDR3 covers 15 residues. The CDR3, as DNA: TGCAGTGCTCCACCCGGGGGACTAGCCAAAAACATTCAGTACTTC. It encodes CSAPPGGLAKNIQYF.